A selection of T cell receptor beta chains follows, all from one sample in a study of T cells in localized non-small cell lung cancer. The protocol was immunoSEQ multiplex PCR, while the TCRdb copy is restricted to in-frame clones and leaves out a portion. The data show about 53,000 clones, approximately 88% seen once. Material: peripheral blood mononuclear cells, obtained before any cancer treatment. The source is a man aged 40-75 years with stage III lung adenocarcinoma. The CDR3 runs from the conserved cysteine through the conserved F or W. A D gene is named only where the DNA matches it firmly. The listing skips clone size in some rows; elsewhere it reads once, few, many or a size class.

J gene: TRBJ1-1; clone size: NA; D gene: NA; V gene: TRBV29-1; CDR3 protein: CSVFVRSTEAFF; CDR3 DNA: TGCAGCGTTTTTGTACGGTCCACTGAAGCTTTCTTT
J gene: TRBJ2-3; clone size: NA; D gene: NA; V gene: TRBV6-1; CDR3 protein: CASSRSVASTDTQYF; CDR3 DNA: TGTGCCAGCAGTCGTTCCGTAGCGAGCACAGATACGCAGTATTTT
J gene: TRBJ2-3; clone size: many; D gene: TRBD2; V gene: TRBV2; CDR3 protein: CASSGTSGYTDTQYF; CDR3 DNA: TGTGCCAGCAGCGGGACTAGCGGGTATACAGATACGCAGTATTTT
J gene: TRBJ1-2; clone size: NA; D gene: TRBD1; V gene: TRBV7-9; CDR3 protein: CASSLGQIKTYGYTF; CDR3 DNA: TGTGCCAGCAGCTTGGGACAGATCAAGACCTATGGCTACACCTTC
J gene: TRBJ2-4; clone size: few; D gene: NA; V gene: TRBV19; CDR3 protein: CASSIEATTNIQYF; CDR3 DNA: TGTGCCAGTAGTATAGAGGCCACGACGAACATTCAGTACTTC
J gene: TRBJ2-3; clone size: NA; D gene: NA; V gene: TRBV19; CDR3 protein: CASSIGGTLNRGDTQYF; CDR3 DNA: TGTGCCAGTAGTATTGGGGGGACCCTCAACCGGGGAGATACGCAGTATTTT
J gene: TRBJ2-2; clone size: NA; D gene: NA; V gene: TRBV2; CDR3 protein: CASSEGQHTGELFF; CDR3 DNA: TGTGCCAGCAGTGAAGGTCAACACACCGGGGAGCTGTTTTTT
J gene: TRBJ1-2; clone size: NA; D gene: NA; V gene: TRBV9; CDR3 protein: CASSVGGTQTNYGYTF; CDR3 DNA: TGTGCCAGCAGCGTAGGTGGGACACAAACTAACTATGGCTACACCTTC
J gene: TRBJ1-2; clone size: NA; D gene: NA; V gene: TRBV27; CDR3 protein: CASSYTSNSYGYTF; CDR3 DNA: TGTGCCAGCAGTTATACCAGCAACTCCTATGGCTACACCTTC
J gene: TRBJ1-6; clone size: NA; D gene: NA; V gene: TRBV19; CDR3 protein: CASSEGYASSYNSPLHF; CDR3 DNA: TGTGCCAGTAGTGAGGGTTACGCAAGCTCCTATAATTCACCCCTCCACTTT
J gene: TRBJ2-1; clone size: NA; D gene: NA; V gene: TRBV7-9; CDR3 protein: CASSLVGTSGNEQFF; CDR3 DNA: TGTGCCAGCAGCTTAGTGGGGACGTCGGGCAATGAGCAGTTCTTC
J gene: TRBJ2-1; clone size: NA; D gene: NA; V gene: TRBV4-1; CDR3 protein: CASSQGVVSYNEQFF; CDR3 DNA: TGCGCCAGCAGCCAAGGCGTGGTGTCCTACAATGAGCAGTTCTTC
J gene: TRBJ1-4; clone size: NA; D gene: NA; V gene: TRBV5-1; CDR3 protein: CASSLLAATNEKLFF; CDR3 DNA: TGCGCCAGCAGCTTGTTGGCAGCAACTAATGAAAAACTGTTTTTT